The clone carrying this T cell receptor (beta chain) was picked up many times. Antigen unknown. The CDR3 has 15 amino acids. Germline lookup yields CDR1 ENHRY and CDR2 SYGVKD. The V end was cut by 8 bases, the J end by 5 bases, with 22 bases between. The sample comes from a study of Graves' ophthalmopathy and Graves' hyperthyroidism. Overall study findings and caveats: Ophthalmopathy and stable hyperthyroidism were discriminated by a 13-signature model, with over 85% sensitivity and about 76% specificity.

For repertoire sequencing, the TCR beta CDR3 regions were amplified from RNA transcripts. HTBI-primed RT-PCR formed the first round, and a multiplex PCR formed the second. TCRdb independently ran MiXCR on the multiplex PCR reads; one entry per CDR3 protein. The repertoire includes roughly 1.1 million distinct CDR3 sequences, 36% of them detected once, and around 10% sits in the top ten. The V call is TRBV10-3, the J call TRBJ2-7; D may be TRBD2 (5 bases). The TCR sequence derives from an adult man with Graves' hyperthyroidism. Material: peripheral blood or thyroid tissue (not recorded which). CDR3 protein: CAIAGRVGAVHEQYF. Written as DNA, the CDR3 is TGTGCCATCGCCGGAAGAGTGGGAGCCGTCCACGAGCAGTACTTC.